This T cell receptor (beta chain) comes out of a study of T cell repertoires in cytomegalovirus infection. Study overall: Both a matching HLA type and CMV infection were indicated by public TCR beta signatures. Overall study results and limits: There were HLA-C-restricted CMV-specific TCR beta clonotypes dominating the ex vivo response.

J was trimmed by 9 bases and V by 6 bases; bases with no gene match: 5. CDR1 and CDR2 (germline): MNHEY, SMNVEV (reference sequence). The CDR3 spans 13 residues. TCRdb reprocessed the reads with MiXCR, giving one entry per CDR3 protein. This table holds some 800,000 distinct CDR3 sequences, about 30% found once. Concerning this clonotype itself: What it recognizes is unknown.

The sequence was obtained from a human donor in good health (CMV status not recorded). Some clones in this sample may be carry-over from other donors' samples. Source: cultured CD8+ T cells from PBMCs, taken from culture after CMV antigen stimulation. J is TRBJ1-2 and V is TRBV27; 12 bases are shared with TRBD1. CDR3 coding DNA: TGTGCCAGCAGCTGGGACAGGGGGCGAAGCTACACCTTC. Translated, it gives CASSWDRGRSYTF.